This entry lists 28 T cell receptor beta chains sequenced from one sample in a study of blood T cells in healthy people across ages. A second about 6 to 12 cycle PCR used barcoded and J-beta primers. TCRdb independently ran MiXCR on the 5' RACE reads; one entry per CDR3 protein. Of around 700,000 distinct CDR3 sequences listed, approximately 25% are singletons. The same data also went into a second study, on T cells of mothers and their children.

Material for sequencing was blood. These receptors were taken from a boy younger than 18 in good health.

This clonotype was counted between two and nine times. This chain connects TRBV5-1 to TRBJ2-5; D is perhaps TRBD2 (5 bases). Germline V lookup: CDR1 SGHRS, CDR2 YFSETQ. The CDR3 is 14 residues long. The V end was cut by 0 bases, the J end by 4 bases, with 10 bases between. The CDR3 DNA is TGCGCCAGCAGCTTGGTTAGCGAAACAGAGACCCAGTACTTC. It yields the protein CASSLVSETETQYF.

The chain is built from TRBV14 and TRBJ1-2, with TRBD1 identical over 7 bases. Unmatched junction bases numbered 16, after V lost 3 bases and J lost 3 bases. Germline CDR1 SGHDN, CDR2 FVKESK. There are 18 residues in the CDR3. CDR3 amino acids: CASSHRDIAKQGYYGYTF. CDR3 DNA sequence: TGTGCCAGCAGCCACCGGGATATAGCCAAACAGGGGTACTATGGCTACACCTTC.

The chain is built from TRBV7-9 and TRBJ2-4; D unclear. The V end lost 7 bases, the J end lost 8 bases, and 9 bases lay between the germline ends. The CDR3 spans 11 residues. In germline, CDR1 is SEHNR, CDR2 FQNEAQ (reference sequence). The CDR3 DNA is TGTGCCAGCACCACTTTGGACATTCAGTACTTC. Translated: CASTTLDIQYF.

This clonotype was seen repeatedly, ten times or more. The chain carries TRBV25-1 and TRBJ2-2; 13 bases are a match to TRBD2. V lost 4 bases to trimming and J lost 6 bases; unmatched junction nucleotides: 8. From germline, CDR1 is MGHDK and CDR2 SYGVNS. The CDR3 length is 17 residues. CDR3 loop: CASSGETSGRPPGELFF. DNA for the CDR3: TGTGCCAGCAGTGGGGAGACTAGCGGGAGGCCTCCCGGGGAGCTGTTTTTT.

This clonotype showed up just a few times. A junction end diverges from the germline sequence, so it may reflect a read error. V usage is TRBV5-1 and J usage is TRBJ1-4, with D unclear. The CDR3 length is 14 residues. Per germline, CDR1 SGHRS and CDR2 YFSETQ. The CDR3 is CASSLMYTDEKLFF. The CDR3 DNA follows: TGCGCCAGCAGCTTGATGTACACCGATGAAAAGCTGTTTTTT.

The genes are TRBV11-3 and TRBJ1-2; the D gene is possibly TRBD1 (6 bases). Germline CDR1 and CDR2: SGHNT and YENEEA. V lost 7 bases and J lost 6, with 18 bases in between. The CDR3 has 14 amino acids. The CDR3 spells CASTDSRGANGYTF. The DNA for the CDR3 is TGTGCCAGCACCGACAGTCGGGGGGCGAATGGCTACACCTTC.

J is TRBJ2-2 and V is TRBV5-1, with D maybe TRBD2 (5 bases). The germline CDR1 and CDR2 sequences are SGHRS and YFSETQ. V lost 3 bases, J lost 5 bases, and 14 bases lay in between. This CDR3 has 15 residues. The CDR3 spells CASSWTSGGTGELFF. CDR3 bases: TGCGCCAGCAGCTGGACCTCCGGAGGAACCGGGGAGCTGTTTTTT.

V gene TRBV9 combines with J gene TRBJ2-7, with a possible D match to TRBD1 (6 bases). V lost 3 bases and J 5 bases, leaving 21 bases between the germline ends. Germline V gene data show CDR1 as SGDLS and CDR2 as YYNGEE. This CDR3 is 16 amino acids long. DNA of the CDR3: TGTGCCAGCAGCGCAGGGGTCGGGCAGTTCTATCACGAGCAGTACTTC. Its protein product is CASSAGVGQFYHEQYF. Supplemented by reference TRBV9 and TRBJ2-7, the full variable domain reads DSGVTQTPKHLITATGQRVTLRCSPRSGDLSVYWYQQSLDQGLQFLIQYYNGEERAKGNILERFSAQQFPDLHSELNLSSLELGDSALYFCASSAGVGQFYHEQYFGPGTRLTVT.

V is TRBV7-2 and J is TRBJ2-7, with 8 bases fitting TRBD1. TRBJ2-5 matches the DNA end more closely, so the J call is doubtful. The length of the CDR3 is 14 residues. Germline values: CDR1 SGHTA, CDR2 FQGNSA. The CDR3 sequence is CASSTGGKRETQYF. In DNA, the CDR3 is TGTGCCAGCAGCACAGGGGGGAAACGAGAGACCCAGTACTTC.

The DNA of the CDR3 is TGTGCCAGCAGCTTAGTTCCCGGGACTAGCCCCTACGAGCAGTACTTC. It specifies CASSLVPGTSPYEQYF. This chain links TRBV7-8 with TRBJ2-7, with 9 bases fitting TRBD2. The CDR3 covers 16 residues. From germline, CDR1 is SGHVS and CDR2 FQNEAQ. V dropped 1 base and J dropped 2; count of bases not matched to a gene: 6. The full variable domain, its missing parts supplied by reference TRBV7-8 and TRBJ2-7, is GAGVSQSPRYKVAKRGQDVALRCDPISGHVSLFWYQQALGQGPEFLTYFQNEAQLDKSGLPSDRFFAERPEGSVSTLKIQRTQQEDSAVYLCASSLVPGTSPYEQYFGPGTRLTVT.

This clonotype was observed a handful of times. CDR3 in DNA: TGTGCCAGCAGCTTCCCCGGGGGGGCCAAAAACATTCAGTACTTC. This codes for CASSFPGGAKNIQYF. This chain uses TRBV7-2 with TRBJ2-4; TRBD2 matches 7 bases. The germline CDR1 and CDR2 sequences are SGHTA and FQGNSA. The CDR3 totals 15 residues. V was pared by 3 bases and J by 1 base, with 3 bases of the junction left unmatched.

This clonotype was detected only a few times. The chain uses TRBV20-1 and TRBJ1-1, with D possibly matching TRBD1 (5 bases). The V end lost 1 base, the J end lost 7 bases, and 7 bases lay between the germline ends. CDR1 is DFQATT, CDR2 SNEGSKA, per germline (reference sequence). The CDR3 runs 11 residues. For the CDR3, the DNA is TGCAGTGCTAGAGTAACAGGTGAAGCTTTCTTT. It yields the protein CSARVTGEAFF.

This chain connects TRBV6-5 to TRBJ2-7; tentative D call: TRBD2 (5 bases). The V end was cut by 6 bases, the J end by 4 bases, with 22 bases between. The CDR3 is 16 residues long. Per the germline V gene, CDR1 is MNHEY and CDR2 is SVGAGI. The CDR3 loop reads CASRPLSPASYYEQYF. The CDR3 region has the DNA TGTGCCAGCAGGCCCCTCTCTCCGGCTAGCTATTACGAGCAGTACTTC.

V gene TRBV20-1 combines with J gene TRBJ1-2; D is unclear. Germline CDR1 DFQATT, CDR2 SNEGSKA (reference sequence). The CDR3 spans 13 residues. V was pared by 1 base and J by 4 bases, with 10 bases between. DNA for the CDR3: TGCAGTGCTAGAGTCCCCACGACCTATGGCTACACCTTC. It translates to CSARVPTTYGYTF.

The J gene is TRBJ2-1, the V gene TRBV12-5, with D unresolved. The J call is uncertain, as TRBJ2-7 better fits the DNA end. Germline V gene lookup returns CDR1 LGHNT and CDR2 FRNRAP. CDR3 length: 16 amino acids. CDR3 bases: TGTGCTAGTGGTTTGGTACTCGGCCTTTTCTCGGGCGAGCAGTACTTC. As protein: CASGLVLGLFSGEQYF.

This clonotype was seen a handful of times. J is TRBJ2-3 and V is TRBV7-2; TRBD1 matches at 8 bases. The trim removed 2 bases at V and 5 bases at J, leaving 6 bases unmatched. Germline CDR1 reads SGHTA; CDR2 reads FQGNSA. This CDR3 comprises 15 residues. The CDR3 spells CASSLLGQGRDTQYF. DNA of the CDR3: TGTGCCAGCAGCTTATTAGGACAGGGAAGAGATACGCAGTATTTT.

This clonotype was observed a few times. The gene calls are TRBV20-1 and TRBJ1-1; unclear D gene. Germline V gene lookup returns CDR1 DFQATT and CDR2 SNEGSKA (reference sequence). The CDR3 is made up of 12 amino acids. The germline V and J ends were trimmed by 5 bases and 11 bases, with 18 bases remaining between them. CDR3 amino acids: CSARSTEGRAFF. Written as DNA, the CDR3 is TGCAGTGCTCGTTCGACGGAAGGCAGGGCTTTCTTT.

The chain is built from TRBV7-8 and TRBJ2-5; D ambiguous. This CDR3 contains 13 residues. V was pared by 3 bases and J by 5 bases, with 10 bases between. Germline CDR1 is SGHVS and CDR2 is FQNEAQ. CDR3 in DNA: TGTGCCAGCAGCTTTACCCCAGCGGAGACCCAGTACTTC. This sequence encodes CASSFTPAETQYF.

The chain has TRBV6-5 and TRBJ1-1; D gene uncertain. V lost 2 bases and J 2 bases, leaving 9 bases between the germline ends. CDR1 is MNHEY and CDR2 is SVGAGI in the germline V gene. CDR3 length: 14 amino acids. CDR3: CASSYVEDNTEAFF. CDR3 DNA: TGTGCCAGCAGTTACGTCGAAGATAACACTGAAGCTTTCTTT.

A few counts support this clonotype. The rearrangement uses TRBV27 and TRBJ2-7; the D gene is possibly TRBD2 (7 bases). The germline gives CDR1 MNHEY, CDR2 SMNVEV (reference sequence). The CDR3 totals 15 residues. Trimming left V 2 bases short and J 4 bases short, with 15 bases between. CDR3: CASSLGGGSRYEQYF. For the CDR3, the DNA is TGTGCCAGCAGTTTAGGGGGCGGGAGTCGGTACGAGCAGTACTTC.

The V gene is TRBV7-2, the J gene TRBJ1-1; 8 nucleotides line up with TRBD1. This CDR3 has 12 amino acids. The V gene's germline CDR1 is SGHTA and CDR2 FQGNSA. J gave up 10 bases and V 1 base, and 2 bases lay outside the gene matches. CDR3: CASSLVDRGAFF. As DNA, the CDR3 is TGTGCCAGCAGCTTAGTTGACAGGGGAGCTTTCTTT.

This chain joins TRBV29-1 and TRBJ2-7; tentative D call: TRBD2 (5 bases). Germline V CDR1 and CDR2: SQVTM, ANQGSEA. The CDR3 is 12 amino acids. Trimming removed 5 bases from V and 5 bases from J, with 13 bases in between. CDR3 amino acids: CSVRDYPNEQYF. CDR3 DNA sequence: TGCAGCGTTCGAGACTACCCAAACGAGCAGTACTTC.

J is TRBJ2-1 and V is TRBV12-3 or TRBV12-4; 12 bases line up with TRBD2. The J call could be wrong; TRBJ2-7 is a better fit for the DNA end. This CDR3 has 13 amino acids. CDR3 in amino acids: CASSRLAGAEQYF. CDR3 DNA sequence: TGTGCCAGCAGTAGACTAGCGGGAGCCGAGCAGTACTTC.

This clonotype was observed a handful of times. The rearrangement joins TRBV11-2 to TRBJ2-1, with 16 bases identical to TRBD2. This CDR3 comprises 14 residues. V shed 5 bases and J 12 bases; nucleotides not matched to a gene: 4. The germline V gene encodes CDR1 SGHAT and CDR2 FQNNGV. The CDR3 here is CASSRGLAGGGQFF. The CDR3 region has the DNA TGTGCCAGCAGCCGGGGACTAGCGGGAGGGGGGCAGTTCTTC.

The V gene is TRBV5-1, the J gene TRBJ2-7, with 8 bases lining up with TRBD1. The CDR3 runs 13 residues. Germline V lookup: CDR1 SGHRS, CDR2 YFSETQ. V was pared by 0 bases and J by 7 bases, with 3 bases of the junction left unmatched. The CDR3: CASSLDRGLEQYF. The CDR3, as DNA: TGCGCCAGCAGCTTGGACAGGGGGTTGGAGCAGTACTTC. Full variable domain (rest looked up from reference TRBV5-1 and TRBJ2-7): KAGVTQTPRYLIKTRGQQVTLSCSPISGHRSVSWYQQTPGQGLQFLFEYFSETQRNKGNFPGRFSGRQFSNSRSEMNVSTLELGDSALYLCASSLDRGLEQYFGPGTRLTVT.

This sequence joins TRBV12-3 or TRBV12-4 and TRBJ2-3, with 8 positions matching TRBD1. CDR3 size: 18 residues. V shed 6 bases and J 4 bases; nucleotides not matched to a gene: 18. The CDR3 nucleotides are TGTGCCAGCAGAGAGAGGGTTCCCGGAGGACAGGGATCAGATACGCAGTATTTT. It codes for CASRERVPGGQGSDTQYF.

The CDR3 coding sequence is TGTGCCAGCAGCGGATCGGGAGAGCGAAGCGAGCAGTACTTC. Protein sequence: CASSGSGERSEQYF. This chain links TRBV5-8 with TRBJ2-7, with TRBD2 as a possible D gene (6 bases). The CDR3 runs 14 residues. V was shortened by 4 bases and J by 6 bases, with 17 bases between the two germline ends. Germline V gene lookup returns CDR1 SGHTS and CDR2 YDEGEE.

This chain connects TRBV6-1 to TRBJ2-3, with TRBD2 matching over 9 bases. Unmatched junction bases numbered 12, after V lost 0 bases and J lost 5 bases. CDR1 and CDR2 (germline): MNHNS, SASEGT. The CDR3 consists of 18 residues. The CDR3 loop reads CASSEALQGGRAGDTQYF. For the CDR3, the DNA is TGTGCCAGCAGTGAAGCGCTCCAAGGCGGGAGGGCCGGAGATACGCAGTATTTT.